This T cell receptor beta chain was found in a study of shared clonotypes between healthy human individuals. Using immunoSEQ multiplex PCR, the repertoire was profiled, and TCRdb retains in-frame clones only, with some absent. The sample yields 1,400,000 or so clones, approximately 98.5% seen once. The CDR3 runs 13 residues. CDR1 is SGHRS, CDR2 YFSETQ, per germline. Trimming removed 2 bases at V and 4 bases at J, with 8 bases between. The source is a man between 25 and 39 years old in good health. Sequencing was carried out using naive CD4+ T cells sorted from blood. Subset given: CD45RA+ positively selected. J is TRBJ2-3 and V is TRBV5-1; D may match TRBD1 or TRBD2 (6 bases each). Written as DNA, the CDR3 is TGCGCCAGCAGCTTACGGGGGCCAGATACGCAGTATTTT. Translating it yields CASSLRGPDTQYF.